This T cell receptor (beta chain) was profiled in a study of T cells in Graves' hyperthyroidism and ophthalmopathy. Broader study findings: A model of 13 V-J pairs discriminated ophthalmopathy from stable hyperthyroidism. Ophthalmopathy was identified by the model a median approximately 6.4 months ahead of onset.

RNA transcripts were the template for amplifying TCR beta CDR3 regions. First-round RT-PCR targeting the TCR CDR3 was performed with the HTBI primer set. TCRdb re-analysed the multiplex PCR reads in MiXCR, keeping a single row per CDR3 protein. The sample includes around 600,000 distinct CDR3 sequences, approximately 15% of them seen just once. There are many counts of this clonotype. Antigen specificity is unknown. The CDR3 is 14 residues long. V dropped 2 bases and J dropped 4; count of bases not matched to a gene: 7. CDR1 and CDR2 (germline): GTSNPN, SVGIG (reference sequence). Diagnostic assessment was based on clinical symptoms, serum thyroxine and TRAb, thyroid ultrasound and orbital computed tomography.

Sequencing was carried out using blood. The chain has TRBV30 and TRBJ1-1, with 7 bases fitting TRBD1. The receptor comes from a woman aged 18 to 35 with Graves' ophthalmopathy. The CDR3 spells CAWSLNRGVTEAFF. The CDR3 region has the DNA TGTGCCTGGAGTTTAAACAGGGGAGTCACTGAAGCTTTCTTT.